The clone carrying this T cell receptor beta chain turned up a few times. The CDR3 sequence is 15 residues long. CDR1 and CDR2 from the germline V gene are SGHRS and YFSETQ. The ends were cut back, 2 bases at V and 4 bases at J, with 13 bases in the middle. These data come from a study of human T cells and chemical hapten exposure. About the research overall: In the sensitization step, 2% DPC was placed on roughly 2 cm by roughly 2 cm of upper inner arm skin.

TCRdb passed the RACE reads through MiXCR, listing each CDR3 protein once. This table holds approximately 71,000 distinct CDR3 sequences, around 10% found once. Regarding time point: patch test 3, about 24 weeks after DPC sensitization. Stated treatment: therapeutic diphenylcyclopropenone sensitization with weekly scalp DPC. Investigators collected blood before applying each patch test. Alopecia patients, 18 to 70 years old and DPC-suitable, served as donors. The sequence was obtained from a woman in her 50s with alopecia areata. Some clones in this sample may be carry-over from other donors' samples. The V gene is TRBV5-1, the J gene TRBJ2-1, with D possibly matching TRBD1 (6 bases). The sequences come from whole blood, collected in connection with sensitization to the hapten diphenylcyclopropenone (DPC). CDR3 DNA: TGCGCCAGCAGCTTTGCCCAGGGGCTTTACAATGAGCAGTTCTTC. It codes for CASSFAQGLYNEQFF. The full variable domain, rest sourced from reference TRBV5-1 and TRBJ2-1, is KAGVTQTPRYLIKTRGQQVTLSCSPISGHRSVSWYQQTPGQGLQFLFEYFSETQRNKGNFPGRFSGRQFSNSRSEMNVSTLELGDSALYLCASSFAQGLYNEQFFGPGTRLTVL.